Listed below are T cell receptor beta chains from one sample, sequenced in a study of T cell responses to AZD1222 COVID-19 vaccine. The repertoire was sequenced with immunoSEQ multiplex PCR; TCRdb's copy has only in-frame clones and lacks some. Of about 150,000 clones in the sample, just over 90% were seen once. Sequenced material: peripheral blood, taken on day 0 of AZD1222 vaccination. The receptors shown here come from an adult in good health. The CDR3 runs from the conserved cysteine through the conserved F or W. The size of a clone is reported for some rows only, either as once, few or many, or as a class for expanded clones.

j_gene	abundance	v_gene	CDR3aa
TRBJ1-2	.	TRBV27	CASSSRQGADYGYTF
TRBJ2-5	.	TRBV6-2/TRBV6-3	CASSYPDRETQYF
TRBJ2-6	.	TRBV10-3	CAIRDGQGGSSGANVLTF
TRBJ2-5	.	TRBV12-3/TRBV12-4	CASRRGETQYF
TRBJ1-1	.	TRBV7-3	CASSLNGNTEAFF
TRBJ1-2	.	TRBV28	CASSLGGYGYTF
TRBJ2-5	.	TRBV30	CAWSVLRAGGAKTQYF
TRBJ1-1	once	TRBV10-3	CAISADRVTEAFF
TRBJ1-2	.	TRBV4-3	CASSQGTEFYGYTF
TRBJ1-5	.	TRBV5-1	CASSVGIRPVPQHF
TRBJ2-7	.	TRBV6-5	CASAWRGPTYEQYF
TRBJ1-6	.	TRBV6-4	CASRSELGNSPLHF
TRBJ1-1	.	TRBV6-5	CASSYWGDLNTEAFF
TRBJ2-6	.	TRBV5-8	CASTPIGGANVLTF
TRBJ2-1	.	TRBV7-8	CASSLGGAQYNEQFF
TRBJ1-2	.	TRBV23-1	CASRTVGTNYGYTF
TRBJ2-2	.	TRBV6-2/TRBV6-3	CASSSGGGWSTGELFF
TRBJ1-4	.	TRBV19	CASSDVAGEEKLFF
TRBJ1-2	.	TRBV18	CASSPQSLGPTVMAHDGYTF
TRBJ2-2	.	TRBV3-1/TRBV3-2	CASSQAGAGELFF
TRBJ1-3	.	TRBV19	CASSMGGGDSGNTIYF
TRBJ2-3	.	TRBV7-3	CASSLDGSTDTQYF
TRBJ1-5	.	TRBV18	CASSPETDLQPQHF
TRBJ2-7	.	TRBV3-1/TRBV3-2	CASSQMGGLVYEQYF
TRBJ1-6	.	TRBV4-3	CASSLEVGSPLHF
TRBJ2-7	.	TRBV21-1	CASSTCLWEGFGYEQYF
TRBJ2-1	.	TRBV6-6	CASSYQAGGFYNEQFF
TRBJ2-7	.	TRBV3-1/TRBV3-2	CASSRTGNYEQYF
TRBJ2-5	.	TRBV4-1	CASSQMGLAGSAQETQYF
TRBJ2-5	.	TRBV3-1/TRBV3-2	CASSQEGEFEKTQYF
TRBJ1-4	.	TRBV11-1	CASSRRGQTTNEKLFF
TRBJ1-1	.	TRBV7-8	CASSFRPALEAFF
TRBJ2-1	once	TRBV29-1	CSVSSGGGNEQFF
TRBJ2-4	.	TRBV7-2	CASSPLELAKNIQYF
TRBJ2-4	.	TRBV7-9	CASSLAAGRAKNIQYF
TRBJ1-5	.	TRBV19	CASSIRRERPQHF
TRBJ1-4	.	TRBV7-2	CASSARQGQRVGEKLFF
TRBJ2-1	.	TRBV6-5	CASSYSSGENEQFF
TRBJ2-1	.	TRBV5-4	CASSHRDSSNEQFF
TRBJ2-1	.	TRBV5-1	CASSFMQGSYNEQFF
TRBJ2-1	.	TRBV10-1	CATRPGGLYNEQFF